This T cell receptor beta chain came from a study of cytomegalovirus exposure and HLA in healthy donors. Study-level findings and limits: The study put 150 to 200 TCR beta chains on its list as cytomegalovirus-associated.

Concerning this clone: The antigen is unknown. The germline gene is not matched at one end of the junction; a read error may be the cause.

Germline CDR1 and CDR2: SSHAT and FNYEAQ (reference sequence). CDR3 length: 13 residues. Researchers ran the PCR with 60 Vbeta and 13 Jbeta primers. Assay: immunoSEQ multiplex PCR; the TCRdb copy retains only in-frame clones and omits some. The data contain roughly 160,000 clones, under 80% of them seen just once; the ten biggest clones take up around 4%. Material for sequencing was PBMCs. The TCR comes from a man aged 40-55 years in good health and CMV-seronegative. The chain couples TRBV7-7 to TRBJ2-5; D possibly corresponds to TRBD1 (5 bases). The CDR3 sequence is CASSLGPQGTQYF. The CDR3 DNA follows: TGTGCTAGCAGCTTAGGACCGCAGGGGACCCAGTACTTC.